The 9 T cell receptor beta chains reported below all come from one sample, sequenced in a study of regulatory T cells in long-lasting Graves disease. Indicated time point: newly diagnosed GD, antithyroid drugs for less than 3 months. PBMC RNA was the source of the TCR library. Arm-PCR of CDR3 regions with iRepertoire HTBI primers generated TCR beta libraries. TCRdb reanalysed the multiplex PCR reads using MiXCR and keeps one entry per CDR3 protein. The sample holds hundreds of thousands of distinct CDR3 sequences; roughly 15% are singletons and the top ten take about 20%. This specimen consisted of peripheral blood mononuclear cells (PBMCs), obtained at new diagnosis, from a patient treated with antithyroid drugs. These receptors all stem from a female donor with Graves disease.

The V call is TRBV20-1, the J call TRBJ1-1; 8 bases fit TRBD1. CDR1 and CDR2 from the germline V gene are DFQATT and SNEGSKA (reference sequence). The V segment lost 2 bases and the J segment 4 bases; nucleotides outside the gene matches: 15. The CDR3 has 17 amino acids. CDR3 coding DNA: TGCAGTGCTAGACGGCCAGGGGGCGCAGAGGGAAGCACTGAAGCTTTCTTT. Protein: CSARRPGGAEGSTEAFF.

Ten or more counts support this clonotype. At one of its ends the junction is not consistent with the germline gene, which may arise from a read error. The rearrangement uses TRBV18 and TRBJ2-3; D unresolved. CDR1 is KGHSH, CDR2 LQKENI, per germline. The CDR3 spans 14 residues. CDR3 region: CASTPRASTDTQYF. In DNA, the CDR3 is TGTGCCAGCACACCTCGGGCGAGCACAGATACGCAGTATTTT. Full variable domain (remainder filled in from reference TRBV18 and TRBJ2-3): NAGVMQNPRHLVRRRGQEARLRCSPMKGHSHVYWYRQLPEEGLKFMVYLQKENIIDESGMPKERFSAEFPKEGPSILRIQQVVRGDSAAYFCASTPRASTDTQYFGPGTRLTVL.

The V call is TRBV5-1, the J call TRBJ2-7, with 10 positions matching TRBD1. Germline V gene sequence: CDR1 SGHRS, CDR2 YFSETQ. This CDR3 is built from 14 residues. V lost 3 bases to trimming and J lost 5 bases; unmatched junction nucleotides: 5. The CDR3 nucleotides are TGCGCCAGCAGCTCACTGACAGGGGGCAACGAGCAGTACTTC. It translates to CASSSLTGGNEQYF.

V is TRBV20-1 and J is TRBJ2-3, with D unclear. Trimming pared 6 bases from V and 6 bases from J, leaving 7 bases between. Germline CDR1 is DFQATT and CDR2 is SNEGSKA (reference sequence). The CDR3 runs to 10 residues. In nucleotides, the CDR3 is TGCAGTGCGATTACCGATACGCAGTATTTT. Translated, it gives CSAITDTQYF.

This clonotype came up many times. The chain uses TRBV6-1 and TRBJ1-2, with TRBD1 matching over 8 bases. The CDR3 length is 14 residues. V shed 6 bases and J 2 bases; nucleotides not matched to a gene: 5. Germline CDR1 reads MNHNS; CDR2 reads SASEGT. This CDR3 is CASRSGQGNYGYTF. The CDR3, as DNA: TGTGCCAGCAGGAGTGGACAGGGAAACTATGGCTACACCTTC.

This clonotype has a count of ten or more. This chain joins TRBV6-2 or TRBV6-3 and TRBJ2-5; TRBD2 aligns across 10 bases. V shed 3 bases and J 5 bases; nucleotides not matched to a gene: 12. Germline V gene data show CDR1 as MNHEY and CDR2 as SVGEGT. The CDR3 has 17 residues. In DNA form, the CDR3 reads TGTGCCAGCAGTTATAAAGCGGGAGGGCCGATGGGGGAGACCCAGTACTTC. Its protein is CASSYKAGGPMGETQYF.

This chain connects TRBV10-2 to TRBJ1-5; 8 bases align to TRBD1. This CDR3 is built from 15 residues. Germline CDR1 reads WSHSY; CDR2 reads SAAADI. V lost 8 bases and J lost 1; bases outside the gene matches: 7. CDR3 coding DNA: TGCGCCAGCGGGGGGACAGGTTTAAGCAATCAGCCCCAGCATTTT. Protein product: CASGGTGLSNQPQHF.

This clonotype was recorded at least ten times. This chain connects TRBV9 to TRBJ2-5; D gene uncertain. Trimming pared 4 bases from V and 4 bases from J, leaving 17 bases between. In germline, CDR1 is SGDLS, CDR2 YYNGEE. The CDR3 spans 15 residues. The CDR3 loop is CASSPHIVLPETQYF. The CDR3 DNA reads TGTGCCAGCAGCCCCCATATAGTACTGCCAGAGACCCAGTACTTC.

In this sample, this clonotype turned up many times. The rearrangement links TRBV7-3 to TRBJ1-1, with D possibly matching TRBD1 (6 bases). The ends were cut back, 7 bases at V and 0 bases at J, with 15 bases in the middle. This CDR3 is 15 amino acids long. Germline-derived CDR1 and CDR2 are SGHTA and FQGTGA. The CDR3 is CASNNVGAVNTEAFF. In nucleotides, the CDR3 is TGTGCCAGCAACAACGTGGGGGCGGTGAACACTGAAGCTTTCTTT.